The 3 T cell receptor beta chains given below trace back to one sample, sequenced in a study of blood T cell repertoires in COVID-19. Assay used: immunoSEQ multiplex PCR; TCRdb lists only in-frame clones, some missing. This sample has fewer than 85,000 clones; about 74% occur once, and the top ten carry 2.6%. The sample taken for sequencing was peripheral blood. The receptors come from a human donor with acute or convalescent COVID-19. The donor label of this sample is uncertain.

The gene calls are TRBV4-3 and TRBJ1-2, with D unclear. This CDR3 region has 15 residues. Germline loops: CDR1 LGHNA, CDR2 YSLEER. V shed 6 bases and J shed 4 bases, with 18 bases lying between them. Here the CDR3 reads CASSPSLARGYGYTF. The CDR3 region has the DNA TGCGCCAGCAGTCCCTCCTTGGCTCGGGGCTATGGCTACACCTTC.

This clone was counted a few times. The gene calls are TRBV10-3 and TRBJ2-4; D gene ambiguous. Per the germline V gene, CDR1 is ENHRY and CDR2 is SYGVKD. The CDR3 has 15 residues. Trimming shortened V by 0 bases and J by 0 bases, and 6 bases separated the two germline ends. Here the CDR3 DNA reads TGTGCCATCAGTGAGTCGAACAGAGCCAAAAACATTCAGTACTTC. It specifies CAISESNRAKNIQYF.

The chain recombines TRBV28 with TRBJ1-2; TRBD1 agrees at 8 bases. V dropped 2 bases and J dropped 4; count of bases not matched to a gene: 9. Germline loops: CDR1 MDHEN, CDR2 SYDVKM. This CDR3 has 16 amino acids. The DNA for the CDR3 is TGTGCCAGCAGTTTACACGGACAGGGATTAAGCTATGGCTACACCTTC. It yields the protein CASSLHGQGLSYGYTF.